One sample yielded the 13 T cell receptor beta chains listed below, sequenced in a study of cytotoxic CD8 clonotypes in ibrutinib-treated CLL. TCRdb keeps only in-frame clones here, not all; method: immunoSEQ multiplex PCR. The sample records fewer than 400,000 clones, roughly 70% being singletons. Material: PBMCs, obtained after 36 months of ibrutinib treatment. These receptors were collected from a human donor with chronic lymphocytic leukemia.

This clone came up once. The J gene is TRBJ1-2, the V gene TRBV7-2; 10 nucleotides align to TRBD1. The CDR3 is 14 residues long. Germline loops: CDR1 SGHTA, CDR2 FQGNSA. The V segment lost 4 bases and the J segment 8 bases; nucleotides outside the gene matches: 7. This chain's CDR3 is CASSSTGGAGGYTF. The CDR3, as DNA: TGTGCCAGCAGCTCGACAGGGGGCGCGGGAGGCTACACCTTC.

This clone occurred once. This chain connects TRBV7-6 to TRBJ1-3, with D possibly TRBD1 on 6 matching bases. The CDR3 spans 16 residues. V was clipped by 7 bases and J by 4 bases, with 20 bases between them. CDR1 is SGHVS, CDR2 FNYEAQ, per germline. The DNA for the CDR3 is TGTGCCAGCACCCTAGGCAGGGGATTGAGAGGAAACACCATATATTTT. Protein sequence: CASTLGRGLRGNTIYF.

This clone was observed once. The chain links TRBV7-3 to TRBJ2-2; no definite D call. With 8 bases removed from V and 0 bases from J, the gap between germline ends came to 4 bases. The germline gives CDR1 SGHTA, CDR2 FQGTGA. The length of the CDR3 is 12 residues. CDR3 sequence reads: CASASNTGELFF. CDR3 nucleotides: TGTGCCAGCGCCTCGAACACCGGGGAGCTGTTTTTT.

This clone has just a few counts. This CDR3 is CASSPTYGVEKLFF. The CDR3 nucleotides read TGTGCCAGCTCACCCACATACGGGGTTGAAAAACTGTTTTTT. The chain carries TRBV18 and TRBJ1-4; D gene unclear. This CDR3 region has 14 residues. Between the trimmed V and J ends, which lost 3 bases and 7 bases, there was a span of 12 bases. Germline V CDR1 and CDR2: KGHSH, LQKENI. Variable domain in full (rest from reference TRBV18 and TRBJ1-4): NAGVMQNPRHLVRRRGQEARLRCSPMKGHSHVYWYRQLPEEGLKFMVYLQKENIIDESGMPKERFSAEFPKEGPSILRIQQVVRGDSAAYFCASSPTYGVEKLFFGSGTQLSVL.

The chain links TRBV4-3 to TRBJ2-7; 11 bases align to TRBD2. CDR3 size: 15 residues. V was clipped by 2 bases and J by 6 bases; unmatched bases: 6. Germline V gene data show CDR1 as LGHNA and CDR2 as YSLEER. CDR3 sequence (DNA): TGCGCCAGCAGCCAATGGGGGCTAGCGGGAGGCGAGCAGTACTTC. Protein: CASSQWGLAGGEQYF.

The CDR3 DNA is TGCAGCGTTGAAGAAGGGTTAGCGGGTTCCTACAATGAGCAGTTCTTC. Translating gives CSVEEGLAGSYNEQFF. This rearrangement joins TRBV29-1 to TRBJ2-1; 7 bases are a match to TRBD2. The CDR3 runs to 16 residues. V shed 0 bases, J shed 1 base, and the junction held 6 bases outside the gene matches. Germline lookup yields CDR1 SQVTM and CDR2 ANQGSEA.

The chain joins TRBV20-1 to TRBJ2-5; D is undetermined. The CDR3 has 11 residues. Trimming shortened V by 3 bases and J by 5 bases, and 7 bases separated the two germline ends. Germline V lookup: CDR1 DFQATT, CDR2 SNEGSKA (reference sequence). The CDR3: CSASTGETQYF. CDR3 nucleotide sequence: TGCAGTGCTAGTACTGGGGAGACCCAGTACTTC.

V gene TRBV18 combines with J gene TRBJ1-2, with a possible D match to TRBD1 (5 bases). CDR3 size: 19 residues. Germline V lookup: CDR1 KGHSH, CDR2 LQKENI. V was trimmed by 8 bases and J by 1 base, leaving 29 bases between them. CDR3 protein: CASAKTFSKDRLYNYGYTF. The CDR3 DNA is TGTGCCAGCGCAAAAACATTTTCGAAAGACAGACTCTATAACTATGGCTACACCTTC.

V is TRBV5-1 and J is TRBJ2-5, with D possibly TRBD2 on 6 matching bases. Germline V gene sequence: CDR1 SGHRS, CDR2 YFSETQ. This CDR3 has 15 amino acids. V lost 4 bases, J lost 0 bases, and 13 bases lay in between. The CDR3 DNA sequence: TGCGCCAGCAGCCAACAGACTAGATACCAAGAGACCCAGTACTTC. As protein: CASSQQTRYQETQYF.

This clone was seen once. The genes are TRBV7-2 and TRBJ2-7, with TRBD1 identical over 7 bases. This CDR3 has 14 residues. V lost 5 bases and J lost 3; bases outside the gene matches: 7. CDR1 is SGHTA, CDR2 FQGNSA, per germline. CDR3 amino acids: CASSRQGLGYEQYF. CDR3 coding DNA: TGTGCCAGCAGCCGACAGGGATTAGGCTACGAGCAGTACTTC.

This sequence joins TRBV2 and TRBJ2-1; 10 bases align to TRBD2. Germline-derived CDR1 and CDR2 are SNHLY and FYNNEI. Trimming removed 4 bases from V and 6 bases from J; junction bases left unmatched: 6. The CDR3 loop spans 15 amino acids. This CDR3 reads CASSAKRGGLNEQFF. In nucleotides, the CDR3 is TGTGCCAGCAGTGCTAAGCGGGGGGGCCTCAATGAGCAGTTCTTC.

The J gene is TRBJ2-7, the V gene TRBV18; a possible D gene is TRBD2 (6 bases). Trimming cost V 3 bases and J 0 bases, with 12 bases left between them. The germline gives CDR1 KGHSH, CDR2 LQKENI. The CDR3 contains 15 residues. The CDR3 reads CASSPLGGSSYEQYF. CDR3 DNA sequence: TGTGCCAGCTCACCCTTGGGAGGTAGCTCCTACGAGCAGTACTTC.

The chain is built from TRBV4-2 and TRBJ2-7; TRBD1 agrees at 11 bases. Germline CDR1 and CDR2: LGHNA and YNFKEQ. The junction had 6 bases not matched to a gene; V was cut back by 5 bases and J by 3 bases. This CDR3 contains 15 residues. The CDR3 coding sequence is TGTGCCAGCAGCTCGGGTGGGACAGGGGGCTACGAGCAGTACTTC. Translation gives CASSSGGTGGYEQYF.